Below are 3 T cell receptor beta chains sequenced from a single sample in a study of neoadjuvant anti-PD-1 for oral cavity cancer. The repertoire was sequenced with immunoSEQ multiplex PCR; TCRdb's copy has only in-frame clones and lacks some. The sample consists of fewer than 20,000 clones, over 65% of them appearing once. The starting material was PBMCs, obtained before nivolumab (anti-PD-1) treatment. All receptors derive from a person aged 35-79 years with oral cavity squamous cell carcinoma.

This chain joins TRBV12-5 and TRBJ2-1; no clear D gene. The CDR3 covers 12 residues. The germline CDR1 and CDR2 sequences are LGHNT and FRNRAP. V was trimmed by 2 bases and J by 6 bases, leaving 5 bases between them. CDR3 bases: TGTGCTAGTGGTTTGTTAAGCAATGAGCAGTTCTTC. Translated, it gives CASGLLSNEQFF.

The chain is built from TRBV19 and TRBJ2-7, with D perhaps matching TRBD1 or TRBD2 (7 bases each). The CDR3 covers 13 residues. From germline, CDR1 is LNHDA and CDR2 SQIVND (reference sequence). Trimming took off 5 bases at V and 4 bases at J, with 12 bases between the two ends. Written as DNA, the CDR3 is TGTGCCAGTAGTGGGGGGGACAGATACGAGCAGTACTTC. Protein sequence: CASSGGDRYEQYF.

This chain's CDR3 is CASSRETGGDYGYTF. The CDR3 coding sequence is TGCGCCAGCAGCCGGGAGACAGGGGGAGACTATGGCTACACCTTC. This chain links TRBV5-1 with TRBJ1-2, with 9 bases aligning to TRBD1. This CDR3 spans 15 amino acids. Germline V gives CDR1 SGHRS, CDR2 YFSETQ. V lost 4 bases, J lost 3 bases, and 7 bases stayed unmatched.